This TCR beta chain was sequenced for a study of shared clonotypes between healthy human individuals. Study-wide context: Donors had three CD4 naive, three CD4 memory, two CD8 naive and one CD8 memory plate apiece.

TCRdb's copy holds only in-frame clones and misses some; the assay was immunoSEQ multiplex PCR. The table records about 2 million clones, over 85% of them present only once. The specimen sequenced was naive CD4+ T cells sorted from blood. Stated subset: CD45RA+ positively selected. This TCR came from a man in his late teens or twenties in good health.

The CDR3 is CASRRTGGSGDGYTF. The DNA of the CDR3 is TGTGCCAGCAGGAGGACAGGGGGCTCTGGGGATGGCTACACCTTC. The genes are TRBV27 and TRBJ1-2; 11 bases agree with TRBD1. The CDR3 totals 15 residues. Losses at the gene ends were 6 bases for V and 6 bases for J; bases not matched to a gene: 9. From germline, CDR1 is MNHEY and CDR2 SMNVEV (reference sequence).